What follows is one T cell receptor (beta chain) and its context. How the authors handled the data: The authors estimated nucleated cell counts from reference gene primer amplification. Method: immunoSEQ multiplex PCR; TCRdb's copy keeps in-frame clones and lacks some. V and J calls and clone size come straight from that table; D and trimming were deduced from the DNA. Of some 96,000 clones in the sample, about 80% are singletons; the top ten hold about 12%. This specimen belongs to a study of blood T cell repertoires in COVID-19. The wider study: Samples taken during acute and convalescent COVID-19 were collected in the United States, Italy and Spain. Sources were T cells, B-cell-depleted T cells, or PBMCs; the material itself was cDNA or gDNA.

Material: peripheral blood. This receptor was taken from a woman in her seventies with acute or convalescent COVID-19.

The CDR3 coding sequence is TGTGCCAGCAGCCCTTCCGCAGGGCAGAACACTGAAGCTTTCTTT. This gives the protein CASSPSAGQNTEAFF. The genes are TRBV7-2 and TRBJ1-1; D perhaps matches TRBD1 (5 bases). CDR3 length equals 15 residues. The V end was cut by 5 bases, the J end by 1 base, with 14 bases between. The germline V gene encodes CDR1 SGHTA and CDR2 FQGNSA.